This TCR beta chain was identified during a study of siplizumab effects on memory and regulatory T cells. As for this clone: Its target is not known.

Produced via immunoSEQ multiplex PCR; TCRdb's table is partial and in-frame only. The data show roughly 92,000 clones, about 93% seen once. Study observations and caveats: The authors mapped only a minor fraction of alloreactive clones to unstimulated subsets. About 75-95% of proliferating CD4+ or CD8+ clones had no assignable naive or memory phenotype. Both greater diversity than memory cells and a major contribution to the alloresponse seemed to characterize naive T cells.

CDR3 size: 13 residues. The TCR sequence derives from a human donor in good health. This chain connects TRBV21-1 to TRBJ1-1. TRBV21-1 is reported as a pseudogene. The sample was non-Treg CD4+ T cells sorted from blood. CDR3 coding DNA: TGTGCCAGCAGCAACGGAGGGGTTTCTGAAGCTTTCTTT. It codes for CASSNGGVSEAFF.